These T cell receptor beta chains were read from a single sample in a study of T cell responses to AZD1222 COVID-19 vaccine. TCRdb's copy holds only in-frame clones and misses some; the assay was immunoSEQ multiplex PCR. The table records roughly 100,000 clones, 85% to 95% of them present only once. Here the sequenced sample was peripheral blood, taken on day 0 of AZD1222 vaccination. These receptors were obtained from an adult in good health. CDR3s include the opening cysteine and the closing phenylalanine or tryptophan. The D gene is left open where the match is weak. Not all rows give a size; the values are once, few, many and, for expanded clones, a class.

cdr3_aa: CSVATRQGDGYTF; cdr3_nt: TGCAGCGTCGCAACAAGACAGGGGGATGGCTACACCTTC; clone_size: NA; d_call: TRBD1; v_call: TRBV29-1; j_call: TRBJ1-2; cdr3_length: 13
cdr3_aa: CASTPISGNQPQHF; cdr3_nt: TGTGCCAGCACCCCAATCAGTGGCAATCAGCCCCAGCATTTT; clone_size: NA; d_call: NA; v_call: TRBV7-9; j_call: TRBJ1-5; cdr3_length: 14
cdr3_aa: CASSGGAGYEQYF; cdr3_nt: TGTGCCAGCAGTGGGGGGGCGGGCTACGAGCAGTACTTC; clone_size: NA; d_call: NA; v_call: TRBV2; j_call: TRBJ2-7; cdr3_length: 13
cdr3_aa: CAWTVGTGITDTQYF; cdr3_nt: TGTGCCTGGACCGTAGGGACAGGGATCACAGATACGCAGTATTTT; clone_size: NA; d_call: TRBD1; v_call: TRBV30; j_call: TRBJ2-3; cdr3_length: 15
cdr3_aa: CASSLMGRSAGLQETQYF; cdr3_nt: TGTGCCAGCAGTTTAATGGGACGCTCGGCGGGACTCCAAGAGACCCAGTACTTC; clone_size: NA; d_call: NA; v_call: TRBV27; j_call: TRBJ2-5; cdr3_length: 18
cdr3_aa: CASRTGNTGELFF; cdr3_nt: TGTGCCAGCAGGACAGGGAACACCGGGGAGCTGTTTTTT; clone_size: NA; d_call: NA; v_call: TRBV27; j_call: TRBJ2-2; cdr3_length: 13
cdr3_aa: CASSPRAVGSYGYTF; cdr3_nt: TGTGCCAGCTCCCCAAGGGCAGTTGGGAGCTATGGCTACACCTTC; clone_size: once; d_call: NA; v_call: TRBV6-5; j_call: TRBJ1-2; cdr3_length: 15
cdr3_aa: CAISEQDSPLHF; cdr3_nt: TGTGCCATCAGTGAGCAGGATTCACCCCTCCACTTT; clone_size: NA; d_call: NA; v_call: TRBV10-3; j_call: TRBJ1-6; cdr3_length: 12
cdr3_aa: CASSELRISGNTIYF; cdr3_nt: TGTGCCAGCAGTGAATTAAGAATCTCTGGAAACACCATATATTTT; clone_size: NA; d_call: NA; v_call: TRBV6-1; j_call: TRBJ1-3; cdr3_length: 15
cdr3_aa: CASSPPGGTDTQYF; cdr3_nt: TGTGCCAGTAGTCCCCCGGGCGGCACAGATACGCAGTATTTT; clone_size: NA; d_call: NA; v_call: TRBV19; j_call: TRBJ2-3; cdr3_length: 14
cdr3_aa: CAWSGGRGNYGYTF; cdr3_nt: TGTGCCTGGAGTGGTGGCAGGGGGAACTATGGCTACACCTTC; clone_size: NA; d_call: TRBD1; v_call: TRBV30; j_call: TRBJ1-2; cdr3_length: 14
cdr3_aa: CASSDSAGNTGELFF; cdr3_nt: TGTGCCAGCAGTGACTCAGCGGGGAACACCGGGGAGCTGTTTTTT; clone_size: NA; d_call: NA; v_call: TRBV6-4; j_call: TRBJ2-2; cdr3_length: 15
cdr3_aa: CASSPGQVNTGELFF; cdr3_nt: TGTGCCAGCAGCCCAGGACAGGTGAACACCGGGGAGCTGTTTTTT; clone_size: NA; d_call: TRBD1; v_call: TRBV5-5; j_call: TRBJ2-2; cdr3_length: 15
cdr3_aa: CASSFRGPHEQYF; cdr3_nt: TGTGCCAGCAGCTTCAGGGGTCCCCACGAGCAGTACTTC; clone_size: NA; d_call: NA; v_call: TRBV11-3; j_call: TRBJ2-7; cdr3_length: 13
cdr3_aa: CASSQESGGPYEQYF; cdr3_nt: TGCGCCAGCAGCCAAGAGTCAGGGGGCCCCTACGAGCAGTACTTC; clone_size: NA; d_call: TRBD1; v_call: TRBV4-3; j_call: TRBJ2-7; cdr3_length: 15
cdr3_aa: CASSYKATPFF; cdr3_nt: TGTGCCAGCAGTTACAAGGCAACGCCTTTCTTT; clone_size: NA; d_call: NA; v_call: TRBV6-2/TRBV6-3; j_call: TRBJ1-1; cdr3_length: 11
cdr3_aa: CASSRGTSGGDYGYTF; cdr3_nt: TGTGCCAGCAGCCGAGGGACGTCGGGAGGCGACTATGGCTACACCTTC; clone_size: NA; d_call: NA; v_call: TRBV7-9; j_call: TRBJ1-2; cdr3_length: 16
cdr3_aa: CASTPAGLNYGYTF; cdr3_nt: TGTGCCAGCACCCCGGCAGGGCTTAACTATGGCTACACCTTC; clone_size: NA; d_call: NA; v_call: TRBV6-5; j_call: TRBJ1-2; cdr3_length: 14
cdr3_aa: CASSLHPNTEAFF; cdr3_nt: TGTGCCAGCAGCTTGCATCCGAACACTGAAGCTTTCTTT; clone_size: NA; d_call: NA; v_call: TRBV25-1; j_call: TRBJ1-1; cdr3_length: 13
cdr3_aa: CASSREGERNQPQHF; cdr3_nt: TGTGCCAGCAGCCGCGAGGGTGAAAGGAATCAGCCCCAGCATTTT; clone_size: NA; d_call: NA; v_call: TRBV6-5; j_call: TRBJ1-5; cdr3_length: 15
cdr3_aa: CASSPGGIRYGYTF; cdr3_nt: TGTGCCAGCTCACCAGGGGGGATCCGATATGGCTACACCTTC; clone_size: NA; d_call: NA; v_call: TRBV18; j_call: TRBJ1-2; cdr3_length: 14
cdr3_aa: CASSPGAGHGYGYTF; cdr3_nt: TGTGCCAGCAGCCCCGGGGCGGGACACGGCTATGGCTACACCTTC; clone_size: NA; d_call: NA; v_call: TRBV9; j_call: TRBJ1-2; cdr3_length: 15
cdr3_aa: CATRQGARAGELFF; cdr3_nt: TGCGCCACCCGACAGGGGGCGAGAGCCGGGGAGCTGTTTTTT; clone_size: NA; d_call: TRBD1; v_call: TRBV5-1; j_call: TRBJ2-2; cdr3_length: 14
cdr3_aa: CSVGYRETEAFF; cdr3_nt: TGCAGCGTCGGTTACAGGGAGACTGAAGCTTTCTTT; clone_size: NA; d_call: NA; v_call: TRBV29-1; j_call: TRBJ1-1; cdr3_length: 12
cdr3_aa: CSATDFATNEKLFF; cdr3_nt: TGCAGTGCTACTGACTTTGCAACTAATGAAAAACTGTTTTTT; clone_size: NA; d_call: NA; v_call: TRBV20-1; j_call: TRBJ1-4; cdr3_length: 14
cdr3_aa: CASSQLAGGEQYF; cdr3_nt: TGCGCCAGCAGTCAACTAGCGGGAGGCGAGCAGTACTTC; clone_size: NA; d_call: TRBD2; v_call: TRBV23-1; j_call: TRBJ2-7; cdr3_length: 13
cdr3_aa: CATSREGTPGGSIQYF; cdr3_nt: TGTGCCACCAGCAGAGAAGGGACTCCCGGGGGTAGCATTCAGTACTTC; clone_size: NA; d_call: NA; v_call: TRBV15; j_call: TRBJ2-4; cdr3_length: 16
cdr3_aa: CAWSERSGSSDTQYF; cdr3_nt: TGTGCCTGGAGCGAGCGTAGCGGGAGCTCAGATACGCAGTATTTT; clone_size: NA; d_call: TRBD2; v_call: TRBV30; j_call: TRBJ2-3; cdr3_length: 15
cdr3_aa: CASSLEEGDGYTF; cdr3_nt: TGTGCCAGCAGCTTAGAAGAGGGGGACGGCTACACCTTC; clone_size: NA; d_call: NA; v_call: TRBV7-9; j_call: TRBJ1-2; cdr3_length: 13
cdr3_aa: CASDDNSNYGYTF; cdr3_nt: TGTGCCAGCGACGACAACTCTAACTATGGCTACACCTTC; clone_size: NA; d_call: NA; v_call: TRBV28; j_call: TRBJ1-2; cdr3_length: 13
cdr3_aa: CASRPGTDSVPLHF; cdr3_nt: TGTGCCAGCAGACCTGGGACAGACTCCGTCCCCCTCCACTTT; clone_size: NA; d_call: TRBD1; v_call: TRBV27; j_call: TRBJ1-6; cdr3_length: 14
cdr3_aa: CASRTTQGPEKLFF; cdr3_nt: TGTGCCAGCAGAACCACCCAGGGTCCTGAAAAACTGTTTTTT; clone_size: NA; d_call: NA; v_call: TRBV2; j_call: TRBJ1-4; cdr3_length: 14
cdr3_aa: CASSYSSIDEQYF; cdr3_nt: TGTGCCAGCAGTTACTCGTCAATAGACGAGCAGTACTTC; clone_size: once; d_call: NA; v_call: TRBV6-6; j_call: TRBJ2-7; cdr3_length: 13
cdr3_aa: CASSPGRGAFF; cdr3_nt: TGTGCCAGCTCACCGGGGAGGGGCGCTTTCTTT; clone_size: once; d_call: NA; v_call: TRBV18; j_call: TRBJ1-1; cdr3_length: 11
cdr3_aa: CASSIRVDEAFF; cdr3_nt: TGTGCCAGTAGTATCCGAGTAGATGAAGCTTTCTTT; clone_size: NA; d_call: NA; v_call: TRBV19; j_call: TRBJ1-1; cdr3_length: 12
cdr3_aa: CASSIRSAGGYGYTF; cdr3_nt: TGTGCCAGTAGTATACGCTCAGCAGGGGGATATGGCTACACCTTC; clone_size: NA; d_call: TRBD1; v_call: TRBV19; j_call: TRBJ1-2; cdr3_length: 15
cdr3_aa: CASSAEGGYGGTEAFF; cdr3_nt: TGTGCCAGTAGCGCAGAGGGGGGCTACGGGGGCACTGAAGCTTTCTTT; clone_size: few; d_call: NA; v_call: TRBV19; j_call: TRBJ1-1; cdr3_length: 16
cdr3_aa: CASSFGTSLTGANVLTF; cdr3_nt: TGTGCCAGCAGCTTCGGGACTAGTTTAACTGGGGCCAACGTCCTGACTTTC; clone_size: NA; d_call: TRBD2; v_call: TRBV7-3; j_call: TRBJ2-6; cdr3_length: 17
cdr3_aa: CATTSQGSTGSFEQYF; cdr3_nt: TGTGCCACGACCAGCCAAGGATCGACAGGGTCCTTCGAGCAGTACTTC; clone_size: NA; d_call: TRBD1; v_call: TRBV28; j_call: TRBJ2-7; cdr3_length: 16
cdr3_aa: CASSLRTFNTGELFF; cdr3_nt: TGTGCCAGTAGTCTAAGGACATTTAACACCGGGGAGCTGTTTTTT; clone_size: NA; d_call: NA; v_call: TRBV19; j_call: TRBJ2-2; cdr3_length: 15
cdr3_aa: CASSPGLGIYDTQYF; cdr3_nt: TGTGCCAGCAGTCCCGGACTAGGGATTTACGATACGCAGTATTTT; clone_size: NA; d_call: TRBD2; v_call: TRBV27; j_call: TRBJ2-3; cdr3_length: 15
cdr3_aa: CASSEYSTAFSGFVEAFF; cdr3_nt: TGTGCCAGCAGTGAATATTCGACAGCCTTTTCTGGTTTCGTGGAAGCTTTCTTT; clone_size: once; d_call: NA; v_call: TRBV6-1; j_call: TRBJ1-1; cdr3_length: 18
cdr3_aa: CASRRVRNTEAFF; cdr3_nt: TGTGCCAGCCGGCGGGTCCGGAACACTGAAGCTTTCTTT; clone_size: NA; d_call: NA; v_call: TRBV6-5; j_call: TRBJ1-1; cdr3_length: 13
cdr3_aa: CASGTYTDTQYF; cdr3_nt: TGTGCCAGCGGGACTTACACAGATACGCAGTATTTT; clone_size: NA; d_call: NA; v_call: TRBV7-2; j_call: TRBJ2-3; cdr3_length: 12
cdr3_aa: CASKNTDTQYF; cdr3_nt: TGTGCCAGCAAAAACACAGATACGCAGTATTTT; clone_size: NA; d_call: NA; v_call: TRBV2; j_call: TRBJ2-3; cdr3_length: 11
cdr3_aa: CASSSRGAANYGYTF; cdr3_nt: TGTGCCAGTAGTAGCCGAGGAGCCGCAAACTATGGCTACACCTTC; clone_size: NA; d_call: NA; v_call: TRBV19; j_call: TRBJ1-2; cdr3_length: 15